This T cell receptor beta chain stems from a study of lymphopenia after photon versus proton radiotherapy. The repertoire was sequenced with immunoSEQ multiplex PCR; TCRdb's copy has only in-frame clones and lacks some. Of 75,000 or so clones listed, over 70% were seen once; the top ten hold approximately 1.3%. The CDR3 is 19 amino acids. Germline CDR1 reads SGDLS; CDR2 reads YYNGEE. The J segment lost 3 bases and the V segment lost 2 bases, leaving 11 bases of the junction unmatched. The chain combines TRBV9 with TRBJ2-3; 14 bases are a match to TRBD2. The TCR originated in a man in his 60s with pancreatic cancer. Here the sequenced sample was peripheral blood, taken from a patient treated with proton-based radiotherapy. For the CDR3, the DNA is TGTGCCAGCAGCGTTACCGGGACTAGCGGGAGTATAGGGACAGATACGCAGTATTTT. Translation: CASSVTGTSGSIGTDTQYF.